A single TCR beta chain is shown here with its context. Its cognate antigen is unknown. Researchers put TCRalpha and TCRbeta cDNA through two nested PCRs lasting around 16 and 10 cycles. Reanalyzing the 5' RACE reads, TCRdb keeps one entry per CDR3 protein, without DNA. The table for this sample gives approximately 380,000 distinct CDR3 sequences. The data belong to a study of monozygotic twins with inflammatory bowel disease. Overall study findings and caveats: No separation of different T cell subtypes was possible. Patients with IBD had less TCRbeta diversity (inverse Simpson) than their healthy co-twins.

Germline assignment: CDR1 SNHLY and CDR2 FYNNEI. This CDR3 spans 13 amino acids. Input material: blood. The clonotype originates from a human donor with ulcerative colitis or Crohn's disease, or a healthy co-twin of an affected twin (not recorded which). The rearrangement joins TRBV2 to TRBJ2-2; the TCRdb call, TRBD1, lacks DNA for checking. The CDR3 loop reads CASNRQGAGELFF.